This T cell receptor (beta chain) came from a study of shared clonotypes between healthy human individuals. Findings of the study overall: Collection of samples was limited to blood; tissue repertoires likely differ.

The V gene lost 6 bases and the J gene lost 2 bases, with 10 bases spanning the gap. CDR3 length equals 13 residues. The germline gives CDR1 KGHSH, CDR2 LQKENI. As to this clone: Its antigen is undetermined.

Genomic DNA (from each subset) was split evenly across several immunoSEQ plates. The table came from immunoSEQ multiplex PCR; TCRdb's copy has only in-frame clones and leaves some out. The repertoire holds some 490,000 clones, with more than 75% as singletons. This sequence was found in a middle-aged woman in good health. Some clones in this sample may be carry-over from other donors' samples. The sample was PBMCs. The chain employs TRBV18 and TRBJ2-5; D possibly corresponds to TRBD1 (6 bases). CDR3 residues: CASSTDRQETQYF. The CDR3 DNA sequence: TGTGCCAGCTCTACGGACAGACAAGAGACCCAGTACTTC.